This is a list of T cell receptor beta chains from one sample in a study of CD8 T cells in Susac syndrome. TCRdb called the immunoSEQ multiplex PCR reads again in MiXCR, with one record for every CDR3 protein. The profile shows around 130,000 distinct CDR3 sequences, 90% to 95% of them singletons. The sequenced sample was CD4+ T cells from PBMCs. The receptors were gathered from a human donor with multiple sclerosis. CDR3s include the opening cysteine and the closing phenylalanine or tryptophan. The D gene is left open where the match is weak. Expanded clones are given a class, and other clones once, few, many or no size at all.

>TRBV5-1|TRBJ2-5|NA|NA
CASSPGPFQETQYF
TGCGCCAGCAGCCCTGGACCATTCCAAGAGACCCAGTACTTC
>TRBV3-1|TRBJ2-3|TRBD2|NA
CASSQGRASGSTDTQYF
TGTGCCAGCAGCCAAGGTCGGGCTAGCGGCAGCACAGATACGCAGTATTTT
>TRBV9|TRBJ1-1|NA|NA
CASSVAGNTEAFF
TGTGCCAGCAGCGTAGCGGGCAACACTGAAGCTTTCTTT
>TRBV7-8|TRBJ2-7|TRBD1|NA
CASSPPSGQGAYEQYF
TGTGCCAGCAGCCCCCCCTCGGGACAGGGGGCCTACGAGCAGTACTTC
>TRBV2|TRBJ2-1|NA|NA
CASSLRAEQFF
TGTGCCAGCAGCCTCCGGGCTGAGCAGTTCTTC
>TRBV18|TRBJ2-3|TRBD2|NA
CASSEGLAADTQYF
TGTGCCAGCTCAGAGGGACTAGCGGCAGATACGCAGTATTTT
>TRBV6-5|TRBJ2-7|TRBD2|NA
CASSYSPLAGGYEQYF
TGTGCCAGCAGTTACTCTCCCCTAGCGGGAGGCTACGAGCAGTACTTC
>TRBV10-3|TRBJ2-1|NA|NA
CACGGFNNEQFF
TGTGCCTGTGGGGGTTTCAACAATGAGCAGTTCTTC
>TRBV25-1|TRBJ2-7|NA|NA
CASSEWADTYEQYF
TGTGCCAGCAGTGAATGGGCAGATACCTACGAGCAGTACTTC
>TRBV7-6|TRBJ2-7|TRBD2|NA
CASSLNQGLANHEQYF
TGTGCCAGCAGCTTAAATCAGGGACTAGCAAATCACGAGCAGTACTTC
>TRBV7-9|TRBJ1-5|TRBD1|NA
CASSPGTGHQPQHF
TGTGCCAGCAGCCCAGGGACAGGGCATCAGCCCCAGCATTTT
>TRBV6-6|TRBJ1-5|NA|NA
CASSSQGNQPQHF
TGTGCCAGCAGTTCACAGGGCAACCAGCCCCAGCATTTT
>TRBV5-1|TRBJ2-7|NA|NA
CASSRVKGALYEQYF
TGCGCCAGCAGCCGGGTAAAAGGGGCCCTCTACGAGCAGTACTTC
>TRBV11-2|TRBJ2-3|NA|NA
CASSPQPTDTQYF
TGTGCCAGCAGCCCCCAGCCCACAGATACGCAGTATTTT
>TRBV27|TRBJ1-2|NA|NA
CASSPRTAYGYTF
TGTGCCAGCAGTCCTCGGACAGCCTATGGCTACACCTTC
>TRBV6-6|TRBJ1-1|NA|NA
CASSYSRGVEAFF
TGTGCCAGCAGTTACTCTAGGGGGGTTGAAGCTTTCTTT
>TRBV5-1|TRBJ2-5|NA|NA
CASSLWDKETQYF
TGCGCCAGCAGCTTGTGGGACAAAGAGACCCAGTACTTC
>TRBV20-1|TRBJ1-1|TRBD1|NA
CSAEGQMNTEAFF
TGCAGTGCGGAGGGACAGATGAACACTGAAGCTTTCTTT
>TRBV7-9|TRBJ2-2|NA|NA
CASSPSGPRTAGELFF
TGTGCCAGCAGTCCCTCGGGACCCCGCACTGCTGGGGAGCTGTTTTTT
>TRBV30|TRBJ1-5|NA|NA
CAWTPRGAINQPQHF
TGTGCCTGGACCCCACGGGGGGCTATCAATCAGCCCCAGCATTTT
>TRBV5-1|TRBJ2-2|NA|NA
CASSLRQQGSTGELFF
TGCGCCAGCAGCTTGAGGCAGCAGGGTTCCACCGGGGAGCTGTTTTTT
>TRBV14|TRBJ2-7|TRBD2|NA
CASSQVFSPGLSYEQYF
TGTGCCAGCAGCCAAGTTTTTTCGCCGGGACTAAGCTACGAGCAGTACTTC
>TRBV27|TRBJ1-1|NA|NA
CATRTANTEAFF
TGTGCCACACGGACGGCGAACACTGAAGCTTTCTTT
>TRBV12-3/TRBV12-4|TRBJ2-2|NA|NA
CASVPQRVNTYTGELFF
TGTGCCAGCGTCCCCCAGCGGGTCAATACGTACACCGGGGAGCTGTTTTTT
>TRBV7-2|TRBJ1-2|TRBD1|NA
CASSLGGTGGAVYGYTF
TGTGCCAGCAGCTTAGGAGGTACAGGGGGCGCAGTCTATGGCTACACCTTC
>TRBV12-3/TRBV12-4|TRBJ1-5|NA|NA
CASSPQANQPQHF
TGTGCCAGCAGTCCACAGGCTAATCAGCCCCAGCATTTT
>TRBV20-1|TRBJ2-7|TRBD2|NA
CSASPGLAGVRSYEQYF
TGCAGTGCTAGCCCGGGACTAGCGGGGGTCCGCTCCTACGAGCAGTACTTC
>TRBV7-9|TRBJ2-3|NA|NA
CASSLNSGVSTDTQYF
TGTGCCAGCAGCTTAAATTCGGGAGTGAGCACAGATACGCAGTATTTT
>TRBV6-1|TRBJ2-7|NA|NA
CASGHTGAPWGYF
TGTGCCAGCGGACACACCGGGGCCCCCTGGGGGTACTTC
>TRBV10-3|TRBJ2-7|NA|NA
CAISEHETTYEQYF
TGTGCCATCAGTGAACACGAAACTACTTACGAGCAGTACTTC
>TRBV18|TRBJ1-6|NA|NA
CASSPAGGFGSPLHF
TGTGCCAGCTCACCAGCGGGGGGCTTCGGGTCACCCCTCCACTTT
>TRBV4-3|TRBJ2-5|NA|few
CASSHPYVETQYF
TGCGCCAGCAGCCATCCTTACGTTGAGACCCAGTACTTC
>TRBV18|TRBJ2-2|NA|NA
CASSPDGPFPTGELFF
TGTGCCAGCTCACCAGACGGTCCGTTTCCGACCGGGGAGCTGTTTTTT
>TRBV5-6|TRBJ1-3|NA|NA
CASSPKGARGNTIYF
TGTGCCAGCAGCCCGAAAGGGGCTCGGGGAAACACCATATATTTT
>TRBV9|TRBJ1-2|NA|once
CASSPRTVSYGYTF
TGTGCCAGCAGCCCCAGGACGGTGAGCTATGGCTACACCTTC
>TRBV30|TRBJ2-7|TRBD1|NA
CAWSVGPGGSYEQYF
TGTGCCTGGAGTGTAGGGCCAGGGGGCAGCTACGAGCAGTACTTC
>TRBV12-3/TRBV12-4|TRBJ1-5|NA|once
CASRPRATLNQPQHF
TGTGCCAGCAGACCCCGGGCAACCCTGAACCAGCCCCAGCATTTT
>TRBV11-1|TRBJ2-7|NA|NA
CASSAPTRGVHEQYF
TGTGCCAGCAGCGCTCCGACTAGAGGTGTCCACGAGCAGTACTTC
>TRBV19|TRBJ2-7|TRBD1|NA
CASSRDSNYEQYF
TGTGCCAGTAGTAGGGACAGCAACTACGAGCAGTACTTC
>TRBV6-4|TRBJ1-2|NA|NA
CASSDGSGLYDYTF
TGTGCCAGCAGTGACGGGTCAGGCCTCTATGACTACACCTTC
>TRBV5-4|TRBJ1-1|NA|NA
CASSPIRGHGTDTEAFF
TGTGCCAGCAGCCCGATTCGGGGACATGGGACGGACACTGAAGCTTTCTTT
>TRBV20-1|TRBJ2-6|NA|NA
CSAWGSSGANVLTF
TGCAGTGCTTGGGGCAGCTCTGGGGCCAACGTCCTGACTTTC
>TRBV6-5|TRBJ1-6|NA|NA
CASSYRGRGPPRSPLHF
TGTGCCAGCAGTTACAGGGGCAGGGGCCCTCCCAGGTCACCCCTCCATTTT
>TRBV7-8|TRBJ1-4|NA|few
CASSFGPNEKLFF
TGTGCCAGCAGCTTTGGACCTAATGAAAAACTGTTTTTT
>TRBV6-2/TRBV6-3|TRBJ2-3|NA|NA
CASSYSSYGTDTQYF
TGTGCCAGCAGTTACTCCTCTTACGGCACAGATACGCAGTATTTT
>TRBV5-1|TRBJ2-7|TRBD1|once
CASSLVGTDAYEQYF
TGCGCCAGCAGCTTGGTGGGGACAGATGCCTACGAGCAGTACTTC